The T cell receptor (beta chain) under discussion was sequenced for a study of CD8 T cells in ankylosing spondylitis. A single record per CDR3 protein comes from TCRdb applying MiXCR to the 5' RACE reads. This table has around 150,000 distinct CDR3 sequences, around a third appearing once. This clonotype is medium-sized in the sample. CDR1 is SNHLY and CDR2 is FYNNEI in the germline V gene. This CDR3 has 13 amino acids. V was trimmed by 6 bases and J by 2 bases, leaving 10 bases between them. The origin of this receptor is a male donor with ankylosing spondylitis. The J gene is TRBJ2-5, the V gene TRBV2; tentatively, D is TRBD1 (6 bases). Sequencing used synovial fluid, either unsorted or a sorted T cell fraction (not recorded which). In DNA form, the CDR3 reads TGTGCCAGCAGCAAGGACAGACAAGAGACCCAGTACTTC. Amino acid sequence: CASSKDRQETQYF. The variable domain in full, completed from reference TRBV2 and TRBJ2-5, reads EPEVTQTPSHQVTQMGQEVILRCVPISNHLYFYWYRQILGQKVEFLVSFYNNEISEKSEIFDDQFSVERPDGSNFTLKIRSTKLEDSAMYFCASSKDRQETQYFGPGTRLLVL.